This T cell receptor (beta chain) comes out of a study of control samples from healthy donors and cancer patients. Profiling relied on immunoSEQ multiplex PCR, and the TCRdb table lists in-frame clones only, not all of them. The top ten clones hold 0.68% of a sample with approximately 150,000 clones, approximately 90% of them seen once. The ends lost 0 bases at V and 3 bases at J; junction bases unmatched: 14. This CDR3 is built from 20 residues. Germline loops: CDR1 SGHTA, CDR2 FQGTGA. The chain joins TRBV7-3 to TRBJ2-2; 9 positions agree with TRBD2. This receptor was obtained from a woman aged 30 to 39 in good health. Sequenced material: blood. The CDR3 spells CASSLTFIQGWTSDTGELFF. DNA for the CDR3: TGTGCCAGCAGCTTAACGTTTATCCAGGGGTGGACTAGCGACACCGGGGAGCTGTTTTTT. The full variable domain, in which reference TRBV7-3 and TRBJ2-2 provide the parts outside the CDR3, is GAGVSQTPSNKVTEKGKYVELRCDPISGHTALYWYRQSLGQGPEFLIYFQGTGAADDSGLPNDRFFAVRPEGSVSTLKIQRTERGDSAVYLCASSLTFIQGWTSDTGELFFGEGSRLTVL.